This paragraph covers one T cell receptor (beta chain) sequence. The data were obtained in a study of T cells expressing NK-cell markers. TCRdb re-called the 5' RACE reads and catalogs CDR3 proteins one per entry, DNA excluded. The listing records 200,000 to 300,000 distinct CDR3 sequences. Germline V gene data show CDR1 as SGHDT and CDR2 as YYEEEE. This CDR3 is built from 14 residues. The specimen was blood T cells: a sorted CD56 or NKG2C T cell subset, CD4+ or CD8+ T cells, or bulk PBMC T cells (not recorded which). This receptor was identified in a woman between 18 and 69 years old in good health. This rearrangement joins TRBV5-6 to TRBJ1-2; TCRdb selects TRBD1, and the lack of DNA leaves this call unchecked. CDR3 residues: CASSFRQGFYGYTF.